These 7 T cell receptor beta chains were sequenced from one sample in a study of beta chain features in type 1 diabetes. What was sequenced were expressed TCRB transcripts, since all of the isolated RNA had been reverse transcribed. Generated by immunoSEQ multiplex PCR, the TCRdb table keeps only in-frame clones and is missing some. Of under 400,000 clones detected, around an eighth appear once; the ten largest clones hold about 0.017%. Material: naive CD4+ T cells from blood. These receptors all come from a man between 18 and 35 years old in good health.

A few counts support this clone. This rearrangement joins TRBV28 to TRBJ2-5, with D maybe TRBD2 (5 bases). CDR1 and CDR2 from the germline V gene are MDHEN and SYDVKM. Between the trimmed V and J ends, which lost 4 bases and 5 bases, there was a span of 17 bases. The CDR3 is 15 residues long. The CDR3 protein is CASSWAGAEEETQYF. DNA of the CDR3: TGTGCCAGCAGTTGGGCAGGCGCGGAGGAGGAGACCCAGTACTTC.

The DNA of the CDR3 is TGTGCCAGCAGTCCCAGCGGGGGGTACTCAGAGACCCAGTACTTC. This encodes CASSPSGGYSETQYF. This chain connects TRBV6-6 to TRBJ2-5; the match to TRBD2 covers 9 bases. The CDR3 totals 15 residues. The V segment lost 5 bases and the J segment 4 bases; nucleotides outside the gene matches: 8. Germline V gives CDR1 MNHNY, CDR2 SVGAGI (reference sequence).

The CDR3, as DNA: TGTGCCAGCAGCCAACGGGAGTGGGGCACAGATACGCAGTATTTT. Encoded protein: CASSQREWGTDTQYF. The rearrangement links TRBV4-2 to TRBJ2-3; D might be TRBD2 (6 bases). Per germline, CDR1 LGHNA and CDR2 YNFKEQ. CDR3 length equals 15 residues. V dropped 2 bases and J dropped 1 base, with 10 bases sitting between them.

V is TRBV5-6 and J is TRBJ2-1; D might be TRBD1 (6 bases). The V end was cut by 4 bases, the J end by 4 bases, with 15 bases between. The CDR3 length is 15 residues. Germline V gene data show CDR1 as SGHDT and CDR2 as YYEEEE. The CDR3 protein is CASSGVDRQYNEQFF. The CDR3 DNA reads TGTGCCAGCAGCGGGGTTGACAGGCAGTACAATGAGCAGTTCTTC.

V usage is TRBV5-4 and J usage is TRBJ2-5, with D perhaps matching TRBD1 (6 bases). The V and J ends lost 0 bases and 5 bases respectively, with 14 bases between them. The CDR3 length is 15 residues. CDR1 and CDR2 from the germline V gene are SGHNT and YYREEE (reference sequence). The CDR3 bases are TGTGCCAGCAGCTTGGTCCCAGGGGAGTGGGAGACCCAGTACTTC. Translation gives CASSLVPGEWETQYF.

The chain joins TRBV5-1 to TRBJ2-3, with 8 bases identical to TRBD2. J was trimmed by 3 bases and V by 7 bases; bases with no gene match: 13. Germline V CDR1 and CDR2: SGHRS, YFSETQ. The CDR3 has 16 amino acids. The CDR3 sequence is CASCSVSGAGTDTQYF. The CDR3 DNA reads TGCGCCAGCTGCTCAGTTAGCGGGGCGGGGACAGATACGCAGTATTTT.

The rearrangement links TRBV18 to TRBJ2-7; D not resolved. Deletions cut 5 bases from V and 4 bases from J, with 15 bases between. The CDR3 loop spans 14 amino acids. The germline V gene encodes CDR1 KGHSH and CDR2 LQKENI. In DNA, the CDR3 is TGTGCCAGCTCAGCCAGTATACCCCAATACGAGCAGTACTTC. As protein: CASSASIPQYEQYF.